The next 21 T cell receptor beta chains were all read from a single sample in a study of cytomegalovirus exposure and HLA in healthy donors. PCR employed 60 Vbeta and 13 Jbeta primers. Here immunoSEQ multiplex PCR was the method, and the copy in TCRdb shows in-frame clones only, minus some. The sample yields roughly 52,000 clones, approximately 52% seen once. Input material: PBMCs. The receptors shown here come from a human donor in good health.

The chain links TRBV4-1 to TRBJ2-5; 8 nucleotides agree with TRBD1. Losses at the gene ends were 5 bases for V and 4 bases for J; bases not matched to a gene: 6. Germline V CDR1 and CDR2: MGHRA, YSYEKL. The CDR3 extends over 14 amino acids. CDR3 DNA: TGCGCCAGCAGCGCATCGACAGGGGTAGAGACCCAGTACTTC. It specifies CASSASTGVETQYF.

This clone was detected a few times. Relative to the germline gene, one junction end is altered; a read error may explain this. The V and J genes are TRBV7-9 and TRBJ2-1; TRBD2 might be the D (6 bases). The germline CDR1 and CDR2 sequences are SEHNR and FQNEAQ (reference sequence). The CDR3 length is 14 residues. The CDR3 protein is CSSSLGGRDNEQFF. The CDR3 bases are TGTTCCAGCAGCTTAGGAGGGCGGGACAATGAGCAGTTCTTC.

The chain has TRBV5-6 and TRBJ2-2, with 7 bases aligning to TRBD2. The V and J ends lost 1 base and 4 bases, in that order; junction bases with no gene match: 4. Germline CDR1 is SGHDT and CDR2 is YYEEEE. The CDR3 is made up of 15 amino acids. CDR3 in DNA: TGTGCCAGCAGCTTGTGGGGGGGGGTCACCGGGGAGCTGTTTTTT. Translation: CASSLWGGVTGELFF.

This chain joins TRBV6-4 and TRBJ1-5; the match to TRBD1 covers 10 bases. V shed 2 bases, J shed 3 bases, and the junction held 10 bases outside the gene matches. CDR3 size: 18 residues. The germline CDR1 and CDR2 sequences are MRHNA and SNTAGT. The CDR3, as DNA: TGTGCCAGCAGTGACCCCCCGGGACAGGGGTTCAACAATCAGCCCCAGCATTTT. Encoded protein: CASSDPPGQGFNNQPQHF.

The sample holds a few counts of this clone. This chain links TRBV5-1 with TRBJ1-1; the D gene is possibly TRBD1 (6 bases). The CDR3 loop spans 16 amino acids. Germline V gene lookup returns CDR1 SGHRS and CDR2 YFSETQ. Trimming took off 4 bases at V and 4 bases at J, with 20 bases between the two ends. The CDR3 protein is CASSRLSDSSATEAFF. DNA of the CDR3: TGCGCCAGCAGCCGACTCTCGGACAGTTCGGCCACTGAAGCTTTCTTT.

In its sample, this clone was seen a few times. The gene calls are TRBV30 and TRBJ1-6; 9 bases agree with TRBD1. V lost 4 bases to trimming and J lost 10 bases; unmatched junction nucleotides: 11. Germline V lookup: CDR1 GTSNPN, CDR2 SVGIG (reference sequence). The CDR3 has 15 amino acids. The CDR3 protein is CAWMMGQGPNSPLHF. As DNA, the CDR3 is TGTGCCTGGATGATGGGACAGGGACCTAACTCACCCCTCCACTTT.

The V call is TRBV15, the J call TRBJ2-2; 7 positions match TRBD1. Germline V gene sequence: CDR1 LNHNV, CDR2 YYDKDF (reference sequence). The CDR3 loop spans 15 amino acids. The trim removed 6 bases at V and 5 bases at J, leaving 9 bases unmatched. CDR3 bases: TGTGCCACCAGACCTTGGGACAGAGATACCGGGGAGCTGTTTTTT. This gives the protein CATRPWDRDTGELFF.

This clone came up once. The J gene is TRBJ1-1, the V gene TRBV7-9; the D gene is possibly TRBD1 (5 bases). Trimming removed 2 bases from V and 4 bases from J, with 20 bases in between. Germline-derived CDR1 and CDR2 are SEHNR and FQNEAQ (reference sequence). There are 17 residues in the CDR3. The CDR3 sequence is CASSLLGWGRSATEAFF. The CDR3 nucleotides read TGTGCCAGCAGCTTATTGGGGTGGGGCAGGTCGGCCACTGAAGCTTTCTTT.

The genes are TRBV7-9 and TRBJ1-4, with TRBD1 identical over 8 bases. Trimming removed 4 bases from V and 5 bases from J; junction bases left unmatched: 6. Germline V CDR1 and CDR2: SEHNR, FQNEAQ (reference sequence). The CDR3 contains 15 residues. The CDR3 sequence is CASSSRDRGNEKLFF. The CDR3 bases are TGTGCCAGCAGCTCTCGAGACAGGGGAAATGAAAAACTGTTTTTT.

The J gene is TRBJ1-2, the V gene TRBV28; TRBD1 is a possible D gene (5 bases). The V gene's germline CDR1 is MDHEN and CDR2 SYDVKM. The CDR3 extends over 13 amino acids. V was shortened by 2 bases and J by 6 bases, with 10 bases between the two germline ends. CDR3 loop: CASSLNTRDGYTF. CDR3 bases: TGTGCCAGCAGTTTAAACACCAGGGATGGCTACACCTTC.

The chain has TRBV28 and TRBJ1-5, with TRBD1 matching over 7 bases. CDR1 and CDR2 (germline): MDHEN, SYDVKM. The CDR3 loop spans 15 amino acids. The V segment lost 6 bases and the J segment 6 bases; nucleotides outside the gene matches: 11. CDR3 loop: CASSYRDRISQPQHF. The CDR3 coding sequence is TGTGCCAGCAGCTATCGGGACAGAATCTCTCAGCCCCAGCATTTT. The full variable domain, its missing parts supplied by reference TRBV28 and TRBJ1-5, is DVKVTQSSRYLVKRTGEKVFLECVQDMDHENMFWYRQDPGLGLRLIYFSYDVKMKEKGDIPEGYSVSREKKERFSLILESASTNQTSMYLCASSYRDRISQPQHFGDGTRLSIL.

This chain links TRBV30 with TRBJ2-7; 9 nucleotides line up with TRBD2. The CDR3 is made up of 15 amino acids. Germline V gene sequence: CDR1 GTSNPN, CDR2 SVGIG (reference sequence). The V segment lost 0 bases and the J segment 5 bases; nucleotides outside the gene matches: 8. CDR3 DNA sequence: TGTGCCTGGAGTGTACTGGGTAGCGGGGGAGACGAGCAGTACTTC. Protein product: CAWSVLGSGGDEQYF. Full variable domain (rest looked up from reference TRBV30 and TRBJ2-7): SQTIHQWPATLVQPVGSPLSLECTVEGTSNPNLYWYRQAAGRGLQLLFYSVGIGQISSEVPQNLSASRPQDRQFILSSKKLLLSDSGFYLCAWSVLGSGGDEQYFGPGTRLTVT.

As DNA, the CDR3 is TGTGCCTGGAGTGAAGGCGTGGGCCATCAGCCCCAGCATTTT. This sequence encodes CAWSEGVGHQPQHF. The J gene is TRBJ1-5, the V gene TRBV30, with D uncertain. Germline CDR1 and CDR2: GTSNPN and SVGIG (reference sequence). The CDR3 has 14 residues. V shed 1 base and J shed 5 bases, with 12 bases lying between them.

The rearrangement uses TRBV7-6 and TRBJ2-2; 9 bases map to TRBD2. Looked up from germline, CDR1 is SGHVS and CDR2 is FNYEAQ. The CDR3 has 17 residues. J was trimmed by 5 bases and V by 5 bases; bases with no gene match: 12. The CDR3 coding sequence is TGTGCCAGCAGCCAACGCCCAGCGGGGGGTCGAACCGGGGAGCTGTTTTTT. Encoded protein: CASSQRPAGGRTGELFF.

In its sample, this clone was seen a few times. The rearrangement uses TRBV12-5 and TRBJ2-7, with D possibly matching TRBD1 (6 bases). The V and J ends lost 1 base and 4 bases respectively, with 8 bases between them. Germline CDR1 and CDR2: LGHNT and FRNRAP. The length of the CDR3 is 13 residues. The CDR3 bases are TGTGCTAGTGGTTTGGGGGGGCCGTACGAGCAGTACTTC. This translates into CASGLGGPYEQYF.

The genes are TRBV5-1 and TRBJ1-4; the match to TRBD1 covers 8 bases. The CDR3 spans 15 residues. V was pared by 4 bases and J by 7 bases, with 9 bases of the junction left unmatched. CDR1 SGHRS and CDR2 YFSETQ come from the germline V gene. The CDR3 DNA follows: TGCGCCAGCAGCCCCAGCTCAGGGGGCGGTGAAAAACTGTTTTTT. Its translation is CASSPSSGGGEKLFF.

This chain links TRBV5-1 with TRBJ1-2; 7 positions agree with TRBD1. The CDR3 is 13 residues long. In germline, CDR1 is SGHRS, CDR2 YFSETQ. Trimming cost V 0 bases and J 8 bases; bases outside gene matches: 4. CDR3 protein: CASSLGQGKGYTF. The DNA of the CDR3 is TGCGCCAGCAGCTTGGGACAGGGAAAGGGCTACACCTTC.

The chain recombines TRBV29-1 with TRBJ1-2, with TRBD1 matching over 9 bases. V trimming: 0 bases; J trimming: 8 bases; junction bases outside the gene matches: 4. This CDR3 is 13 amino acids long. Germline V CDR1 and CDR2: SQVTM, ANQGSEA. This CDR3 is CSVEEVTGGGYTF. CDR3 DNA: TGCAGCGTTGAAGAGGTGACAGGGGGAGGCTACACCTTC.

The rearrangement joins TRBV19 to TRBJ1-2, with a tentative D call TRBD1 (5 bases). V was cut by 6 bases and J by 8 bases, with 13 bases left in between. The length of the CDR3 is 12 residues. Germline lookup yields CDR1 LNHDA and CDR2 SQIVND (reference sequence). The CDR3 sequence is CASRLGGGGYTF. In nucleotides, the CDR3 is TGTGCCAGTAGACTGGGCGGGGGAGGCTACACCTTC.

The J gene is TRBJ1-2, the V gene TRBV7-2; a weak D match, TRBD1 (6 bases). The CDR3 is 14 residues long. Per the germline V gene, CDR1 is SGHTA and CDR2 is FQGNSA. Trimming took 4 bases from V and 8 from J, leaving 17 bases between them. CDR3 coding DNA: TGTGCCAGCAGCTCCCCCAGGGGAGCTCGGGGCTACACCTTC. It translates to CASSSPRGARGYTF. Full variable domain (rest looked up from reference TRBV7-2 and TRBJ1-2): GAGVSQSPSNKVTEKGKDVELRCDPISGHTALYWYRQSLGQGLEFLIYFQGNSAPDKSGLPSDRFSAERTGGSVSTLTIQRTQQEDSAVYLCASSSPRGARGYTFGSGTRLTVV.

The rearrangement joins TRBV27 to TRBJ1-1, with 7 bases identical to TRBD1. The junction had 7 bases not matched to a gene; V was cut back by 5 bases and J by 4 bases. Germline V lookup: CDR1 MNHEY, CDR2 SMNVEV (reference sequence). The CDR3 loop spans 14 amino acids. CDR3 nucleotide sequence: TGTGCCAGCAGTGGACAGGTTTGGGGCACTGAAGCTTTCTTT. It translates to CASSGQVWGTEAFF.